This TCR beta chain was sequenced in a study of CD8+ T cells in alopecia areata. Study context: Severity of treated patients was scored by affected scalp percentage.

As to treatment: oral pan-JAK inhibitor, 5-10 mg twice daily. It was from PBMCs that CD4+ and CD8+ T cells were sorted. Following RNA extraction, reverse transcription yielded cDNA that acted as the sequencing template. The table came from immunoSEQ multiplex PCR; TCRdb's copy has only in-frame clones and leaves some out. The sample has about 150,000 clones; 45% to 65% are singletons. CDR3 size: 13 residues. The germline V gene encodes CDR1 SGHRS and CDR2 YFSETQ. The V and J ends lost 5 bases and 0 bases respectively, with 9 bases between them. The material was CD8+ T cells sorted from blood, obtained at week 4, from a patient treated with tofacitinib. This sequence originates from a human donor with alopecia areata. The rearrangement uses TRBV5-1 and TRBJ2-7; D is possibly TRBD1 (5 bases). The CDR3 loop reads CASRQESSYEQYF. CDR3 bases: TGCGCCAGCAGACAGGAGAGCTCCTACGAGCAGTACTTC.